This TCR beta chain appears in the sequencing data of a study of vaccination and CD4 T cells after COVID-19. Across the study: Comprising six males and four females, the convalescent participants counted two Hispanic individuals among them. Researchers treated control cultures with a CEFX pool, an HIV-1 Nef pool, or no peptide.

Findings and caveats of the study: Analysis of convalescent patients found that 304 of 307 vaccine-specific clones were spike mono-reactive.

In regard to this clonotype: No antigen is known for it.

At the Johns Hopkins FTIC core, DNA taken from cultured CD4+ T cells was sequenced by way of the Oncomine TCR Beta short-read assay. TCRdb fed the PCR reads into MiXCR, producing one record per CDR3 protein. This table has more than 15,000 distinct CDR3 sequences, 65% to 80% appearing once. CDR3 length equals 14 residues. Germline lookup yields CDR1 MNHNS and CDR2 SASEGT. Trimming shortened V by 5 bases and J by 5 bases, and 15 bases separated the two germline ends. Sample treatment: roughly ten-day PBMC culture with coronavirus spike peptide pools or control peptides (ViraFEST assay). The sequenced sample was CD4+ T cells from blood, cultured in vitro. The chain joins TRBV6-1 to TRBJ2-5; possible D gene TRBD2, 6 bases. This receptor was obtained from a human donor who had recovered from COVID-19. The CDR3 here is CASSTPRGGETQYF. In DNA form, the CDR3 reads TGTGCCAGCAGTACCCCAAGGGGAGGCGAGACCCAGTACTTC.